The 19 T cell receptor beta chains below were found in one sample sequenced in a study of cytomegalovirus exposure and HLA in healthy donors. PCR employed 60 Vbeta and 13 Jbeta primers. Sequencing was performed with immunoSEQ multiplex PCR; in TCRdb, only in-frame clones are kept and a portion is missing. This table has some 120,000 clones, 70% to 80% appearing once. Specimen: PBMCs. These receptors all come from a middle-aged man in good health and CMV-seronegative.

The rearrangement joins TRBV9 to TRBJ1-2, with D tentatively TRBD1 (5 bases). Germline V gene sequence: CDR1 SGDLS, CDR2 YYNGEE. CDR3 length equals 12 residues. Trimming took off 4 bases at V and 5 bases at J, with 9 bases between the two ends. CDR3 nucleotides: TGTGCCAGCAGCTCCGACAGATATGGCTACACCTTC. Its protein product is CASSSDRYGYTF.

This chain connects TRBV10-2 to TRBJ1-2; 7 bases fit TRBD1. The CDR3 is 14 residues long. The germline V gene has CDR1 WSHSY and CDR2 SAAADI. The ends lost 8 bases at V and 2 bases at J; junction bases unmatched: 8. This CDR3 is CASCAGQINYGYTF. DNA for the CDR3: TGCGCCAGCTGTGCGGGACAGATAAACTATGGCTACACCTTC.

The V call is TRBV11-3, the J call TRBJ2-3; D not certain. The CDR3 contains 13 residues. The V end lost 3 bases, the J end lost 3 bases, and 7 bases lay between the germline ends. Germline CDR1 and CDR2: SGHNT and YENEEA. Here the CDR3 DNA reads TGTGCCAGCAGCTTCCGTTTAACAGATACGCAGTATTTT. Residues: CASSFRLTDTQYF.

The CDR3 coding sequence is TGTGCCAGCAGCCAAGTATGGCGGGATCCCCAGTACTTC. Its protein is CASSQVWRDPQYF. The V gene is TRBV14, the J gene TRBJ2-7; D is perhaps TRBD2 (6 bases). The CDR3 loop spans 13 amino acids. With 1 base removed from V and 10 bases from J, the gap between germline ends came to 14 bases. Germline V gives CDR1 SGHDN, CDR2 FVKESK.

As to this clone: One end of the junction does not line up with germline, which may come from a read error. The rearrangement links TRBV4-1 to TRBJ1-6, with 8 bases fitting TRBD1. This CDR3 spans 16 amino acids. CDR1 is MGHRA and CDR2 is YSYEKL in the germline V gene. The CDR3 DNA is TGCGCCAGCAGCCAAGCAGGGGGCTTGATTGGAGCACCCCTCCGCTTT. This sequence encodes CASSQAGGLIGAPLRF.

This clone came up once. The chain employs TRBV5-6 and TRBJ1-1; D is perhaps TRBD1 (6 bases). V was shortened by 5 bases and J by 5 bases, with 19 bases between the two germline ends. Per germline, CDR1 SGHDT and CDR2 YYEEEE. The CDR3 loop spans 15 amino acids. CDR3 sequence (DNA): TGTGCCAGCAGATTCGCGTCAGGGGCACTTACTGAAGCTTTCTTT. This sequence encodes CASRFASGALTEAFF.

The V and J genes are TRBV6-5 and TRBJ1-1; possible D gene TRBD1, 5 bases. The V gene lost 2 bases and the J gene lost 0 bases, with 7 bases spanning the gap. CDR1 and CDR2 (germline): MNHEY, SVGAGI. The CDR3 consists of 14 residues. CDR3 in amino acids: CASSYQGMNTEAFF. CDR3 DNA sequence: TGTGCCAGCAGTTACCAGGGAATGAACACTGAAGCTTTCTTT.

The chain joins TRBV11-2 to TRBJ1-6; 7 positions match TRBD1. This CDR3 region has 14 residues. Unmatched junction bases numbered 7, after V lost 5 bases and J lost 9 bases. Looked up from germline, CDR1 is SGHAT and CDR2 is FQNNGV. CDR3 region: CASSPPTGPSPLHF. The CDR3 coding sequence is TGTGCCAGCAGCCCGCCGACAGGGCCTTCACCCCTCCACTTT.

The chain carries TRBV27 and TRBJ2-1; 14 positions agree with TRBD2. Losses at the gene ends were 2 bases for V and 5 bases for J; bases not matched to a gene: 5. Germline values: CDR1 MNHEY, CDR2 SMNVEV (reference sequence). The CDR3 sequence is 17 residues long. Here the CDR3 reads CASSLRLAGGPHNEQFF. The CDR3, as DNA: TGTGCCAGCAGTTTAAGACTAGCGGGGGGGCCCCACAATGAGCAGTTCTTC.

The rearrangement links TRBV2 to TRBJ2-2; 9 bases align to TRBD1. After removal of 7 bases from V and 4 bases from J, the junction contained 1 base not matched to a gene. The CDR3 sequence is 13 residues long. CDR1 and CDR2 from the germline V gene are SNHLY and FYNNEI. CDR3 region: CASTGQGTGELFF. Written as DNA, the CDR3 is TGTGCCAGCACGGGACAGGGCACCGGGGAGCTGTTTTTT.

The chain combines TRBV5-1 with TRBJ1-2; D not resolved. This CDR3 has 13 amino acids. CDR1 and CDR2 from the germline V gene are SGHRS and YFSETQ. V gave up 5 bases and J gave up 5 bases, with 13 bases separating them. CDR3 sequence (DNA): TGCGCCAGCAGTCGGGTGGGTGAATATGGCTACACCTTC. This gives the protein CASSRVGEYGYTF.

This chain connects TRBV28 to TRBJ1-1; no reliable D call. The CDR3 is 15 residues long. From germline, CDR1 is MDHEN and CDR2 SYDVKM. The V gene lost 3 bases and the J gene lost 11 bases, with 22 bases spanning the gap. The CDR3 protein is CASSFPRGQLQTAFF. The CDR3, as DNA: TGTGCCAGCAGTTTCCCCAGAGGCCAACTACAAACGGCTTTCTTT.

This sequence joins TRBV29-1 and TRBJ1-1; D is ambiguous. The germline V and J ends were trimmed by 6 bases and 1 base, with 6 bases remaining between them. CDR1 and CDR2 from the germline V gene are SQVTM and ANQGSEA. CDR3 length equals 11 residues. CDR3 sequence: CSVAKNTEAFF. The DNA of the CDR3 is TGCAGCGTAGCCAAGAACACTGAAGCTTTCTTT.

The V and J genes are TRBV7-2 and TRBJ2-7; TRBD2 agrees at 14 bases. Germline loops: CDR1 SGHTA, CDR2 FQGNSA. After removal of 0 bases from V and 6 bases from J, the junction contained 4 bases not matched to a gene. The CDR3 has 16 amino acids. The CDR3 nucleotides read TGTGCCAGCAGCTTAGCGACTAGCGGGGGGGCCTTCGAGCAGTACTTC. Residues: CASSLATSGGAFEQYF.

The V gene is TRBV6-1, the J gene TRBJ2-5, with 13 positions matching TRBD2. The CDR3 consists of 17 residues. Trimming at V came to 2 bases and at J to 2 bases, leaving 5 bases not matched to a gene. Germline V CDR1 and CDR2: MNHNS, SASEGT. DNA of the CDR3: TGTGCCAGCAGTGAACCTCTGACTAGCGGGGGGCAAGAGACCCAGTACTTC. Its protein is CASSEPLTSGGQETQYF.

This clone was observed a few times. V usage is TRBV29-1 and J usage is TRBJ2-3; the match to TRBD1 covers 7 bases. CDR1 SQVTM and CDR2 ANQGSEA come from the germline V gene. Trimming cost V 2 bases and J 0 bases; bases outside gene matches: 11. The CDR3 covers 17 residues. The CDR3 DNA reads TGCAGCGTTGAAAGGGTACAAGGCAGGGGGAGCACAGATACGCAGTATTTT. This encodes CSVERVQGRGSTDTQYF.

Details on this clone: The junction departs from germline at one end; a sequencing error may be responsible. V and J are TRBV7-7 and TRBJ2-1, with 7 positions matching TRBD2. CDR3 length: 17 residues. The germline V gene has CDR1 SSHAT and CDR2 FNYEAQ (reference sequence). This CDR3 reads CASSLVRTRSSYNEQFF. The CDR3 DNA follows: TGTGCTAGCAGCTTAGTGCGGACTAGATCCTCCTACAATGAGCAGTTCTTC.

CDR3 DNA sequence: TGCGCCAGCAGCCGAGACGGGACAGGGGTCAATGAGCAGTTCTTC. The encoded protein is CASSRDGTGVNEQFF. V and J are TRBV4-3 and TRBJ2-1, with 10 bases fitting TRBD1. Germline-derived CDR1 and CDR2 are LGHNA and YSLEER. The trim removed 4 bases at V and 6 bases at J, leaving 6 bases unmatched. The CDR3 consists of 15 residues.

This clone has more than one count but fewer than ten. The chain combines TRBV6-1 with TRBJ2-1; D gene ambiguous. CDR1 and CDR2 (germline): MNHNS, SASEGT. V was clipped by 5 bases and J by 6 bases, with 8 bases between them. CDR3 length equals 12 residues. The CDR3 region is CASSSSINEQFF. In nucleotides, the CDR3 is TGTGCCAGCAGTTCCAGTATCAATGAGCAGTTCTTC.